These 5 T cell receptor beta chains were sequenced from one sample in a study of cytomegalovirus exposure and HLA in healthy donors. Primers: 60 Vbeta forward and 13 Jbeta reverse. Using immunoSEQ multiplex PCR, the repertoire was profiled, and TCRdb retains in-frame clones only, with some absent. The table has under 200,000 clones, approximately 81% seen once. The sample was PBMCs. Receptors were obtained from a woman aged 18-30 years in good health and CMV-seropositive.

With respect to this clone: One end of the junction does not line up with germline, which may come from a read error. The chain is built from TRBV7-7 and TRBJ2-1; possibly TRBD1 for D (6 bases). This CDR3 contains 14 residues. CDR1 and CDR2 (germline): SSHAT, FNYEAQ (reference sequence). In nucleotides, the CDR3 is TGTGCTAGCAGCTTAGGGGGACACGCCAATGAGCAGTTCTTC. It encodes CASSLGGHANEQFF.

The V and J genes are TRBV6-5 and TRBJ2-5; possibly TRBD2 for D (6 bases). This CDR3 has 15 amino acids. The germline V and J ends were trimmed by 11 bases and 3 bases, with 22 bases remaining between them. Germline lookup yields CDR1 MNHEY and CDR2 SVGAGI. DNA of the CDR3: TGTGCCCCCTCGGGCCCGCGGGGAGGAAAAGAGACCCAGTACTTC. As protein: CAPSGPRGGKETQYF.

The chain couples TRBV6-4 to TRBJ2-2, with D unresolved. The CDR3 is 13 amino acids. The V gene's germline CDR1 is MRHNA and CDR2 SNTAGT. The V and J ends lost 0 bases and 4 bases respectively, with 3 bases between them. The CDR3 region has the DNA TGTGCCAGCAGTGACTCCGGCACCGGGGAGCTGTTTTTT. Encoded protein: CASSDSGTGELFF.

The chain combines TRBV29-1 with TRBJ1-1; D is uncertain. V gave up 7 bases and J gave up 2 bases, with 8 bases separating them. The V gene's germline CDR1 is SQVTM and CDR2 ANQGSEA. The CDR3 consists of 11 residues. The CDR3 DNA follows: TGCAGCGCCGAGCACAACACTGAAGCTTTCTTT. Translated: CSAEHNTEAFF.

The rearrangement uses TRBV4-1 and TRBJ2-1; the D gene is possibly TRBD2 (5 bases). Germline CDR1 reads MGHRA; CDR2 reads YSYEKL. Trimming took off 4 bases at V and 4 bases at J, with 14 bases between the two ends. The CDR3 consists of 15 residues. This CDR3 reads CASSPWYGDYNEQFF. The DNA of the CDR3 is TGCGCCAGCAGCCCATGGTACGGGGATTACAATGAGCAGTTCTTC.